The 19 T cell receptor beta chains below come from one sample, sequenced in a study of blood T cell repertoires in COVID-19. Some clones are missing from TCRdb's copy, which holds only in-frame ones; the method was immunoSEQ multiplex PCR. This sample has roughly 140,000 clones, with about four fifths found just once. The specimen was peripheral blood. All receptors derive from a man aged 60 to 69 with acute or convalescent COVID-19.

J is TRBJ1-1 and V is TRBV24-1, with a tentative D call TRBD1 (6 bases). Trimming pared 7 bases from V and 3 bases from J, leaving 17 bases between. This CDR3 comprises 15 residues. Germline CDR1 is KGHDR and CDR2 is SFDVKD. In nucleotides, the CDR3 is TGTGCCACCAGCGTTACTTACAGGGATCACACTGAAGCTTTCTTT. This sequence encodes CATSVTYRDHTEAFF.

This chain joins TRBV7-2 and TRBJ2-7; the match to TRBD1 covers 9 bases. The trim removed 7 bases at V and 9 bases at J, leaving 13 bases unmatched. CDR1 is SGHTA and CDR2 is FQGNSA in the germline V gene. The CDR3 length is 14 residues. CDR3 sequence (DNA): TGTGCCAGCACCCGACCGGGACAGGGTAATGTGCAGTACTTC. Protein: CASTRPGQGNVQYF.

In DNA form, the CDR3 reads TGTGCCAGCAGTGAGACAGGGAAGGGGGGCTACACCTTC. This translates into CASSETGKGGYTF. This chain uses TRBV2 with TRBJ1-2; 7 nucleotides align to TRBD1. The ends lost 3 bases at V and 8 bases at J; junction bases unmatched: 6. There are 13 residues in the CDR3. CDR1 SNHLY and CDR2 FYNNEI come from the germline V gene.

CDR3 region: CASSWGGPSYEQFF. The CDR3 DNA sequence: TGTGCCAGCAGCTGGGGGGGCCCGAGCTATGAGCAGTTCTTC. V and J are TRBV5-4 and TRBJ2-1, with D possibly TRBD2 on 7 matching bases. Germline CDR1 reads SGHNT; CDR2 reads YYREEE (reference sequence). V was clipped by 3 bases and J by 8 bases, with 15 bases between them. This CDR3 is built from 14 residues. The variable domain in full, completed from reference TRBV5-4 and TRBJ2-1, reads ETGVTQSPTHLIKTRGQQVTLRCSSQSGHNTVSWYQQALGQGPQFIFQYYREEENGRGNFPPRFSGLQFPNYSSELNVNALELDDSALYLCASSWGGPSYEQFFGPGTRLTVL.

The chain employs TRBV7-2 and TRBJ2-3, with 9 bases that match TRBD2. This CDR3 spans 15 amino acids. Trimming removed 4 bases from V and 4 bases from J; junction bases left unmatched: 6. Per germline, CDR1 SGHTA and CDR2 FQGNSA. The CDR3 spells CASSSGGLAADTQYF. The CDR3 DNA follows: TGTGCCAGCAGCTCGGGGGGACTAGCCGCAGATACGCAGTATTTT.

The chain links TRBV2 to TRBJ1-1; D is possibly TRBD1 (6 bases). The CDR3 is 13 residues long. V was trimmed by 8 bases and J by 0 bases, leaving 10 bases between them. The germline V gene encodes CDR1 SNHLY and CDR2 FYNNEI. The CDR3 here is CASGGQMNTEAFF. In DNA form, the CDR3 reads TGTGCCAGCGGGGGCCAGATGAACACTGAAGCTTTCTTT.

This clone was counted once. The V gene is TRBV7-6, the J gene TRBJ1-2, with D perhaps TRBD1 (5 bases). Germline lookup yields CDR1 SGHVS and CDR2 FNYEAQ. V gave up 4 bases and J gave up 0 bases, with 18 bases separating them. This CDR3 is 17 amino acids long. The CDR3 sequence: CASSSAGGTPANYGYTF. The CDR3, as DNA: TGTGCCAGCAGCTCCGCCGGCGGGACTCCCGCTAACTATGGCTACACCTTC.

This chain links TRBV2 with TRBJ1-2; TRBD1 matches 9 bases. Per the germline V gene, CDR1 is SNHLY and CDR2 is FYNNEI. The CDR3 runs to 14 residues. V trimming: 6 bases; J trimming: 4 bases; junction bases outside the gene matches: 6. CDR3 protein: CASRDTGGFYGYTF. As DNA, the CDR3 is TGTGCCAGCAGGGATACAGGGGGCTTCTATGGCTACACCTTC.

This clone has only a few counts. The chain is built from TRBV7-9 and TRBJ2-2; D is unresolved. V was shortened by 2 bases and J by 7 bases, with 2 bases between the two germline ends. The germline V gene has CDR1 SEHNR and CDR2 FQNEAQ (reference sequence). The CDR3 runs to 11 residues. In DNA form, the CDR3 reads TGTGCCAGCAGCTTACACGGGGAGCTGTTTTTT. Translated: CASSLHGELFF. Full variable domain (missing parts from reference TRBV7-9 and TRBJ2-2): DTGVSQNPRHKITKRGQNVTFRCDPISEHNRLYWYRQTLGQGPEFLTYFQNEAQLEKSRLLSDRFSAERPKGSFSTLEIQRTEQGDSAMYLCASSLHGELFFGEGSRLTVL.

The chain has TRBV10-3 and TRBJ2-3, with D unresolved. Germline values: CDR1 ENHRY, CDR2 SYGVKD. V gave up 6 bases and J gave up 4 bases, with 14 bases separating them. The CDR3 extends over 14 amino acids. In DNA form, the CDR3 reads TGTGCCATCAGATTTGGCGCGGTGGCAGATACGCAGTATTTT. Protein product: CAIRFGAVADTQYF.

This chain links TRBV12-5 with TRBJ2-3; 8 bases are a match to TRBD2. Per germline, CDR1 LGHNT and CDR2 FRNRAP. This CDR3 has 13 amino acids. The V segment lost 2 bases and the J segment 10 bases; nucleotides outside the gene matches: 5. The CDR3 coding sequence is TGTGCTAGTGGTTTGTCAACGGGGGGGTCGCAGTATTTT. It yields the protein CASGLSTGGSQYF.

The chain recombines TRBV5-1 with TRBJ2-3, with 8 bases that match TRBD1. CDR1 SGHRS and CDR2 YFSETQ come from the germline V gene. With V trimmed by 1 base and J by 2 bases, 3 bases remained unmatched. The CDR3 is made up of 15 amino acids. The CDR3 is CASSLNRGDTDTQYF. DNA for the CDR3: TGCGCCAGCAGCTTGAACAGGGGGGACACAGATACGCAGTATTTT.

The chain is built from TRBV15 and TRBJ2-2, with a weak D call TRBD1 (6 bases). Trimming removed 5 bases at V and 0 bases at J, with 10 bases between. The CDR3 is made up of 15 amino acids. Germline V CDR1 and CDR2: LNHNV, YYDKDF (reference sequence). CDR3 DNA: TGTGCCACCAGCGCACAGGGTGCGAACACCGGGGAGCTGTTTTTT. Translation: CATSAQGANTGELFF. Drawing the rest from reference TRBV15 and TRBJ2-2, the complete variable domain is DAMVIQNPRYQVTQFGKPVTLSCSQTLNHNVMYWYQQKSSQAPKLLFHYYDKDFNNEADTPDNFQSRRPNTSFCFLDIRSPGLGDTAMYLCATSAQGANTGELFFGEGSRLTVL.

This clone was seen just once. The chain is built from TRBV6-5 and TRBJ1-2; D unresolved. Per the germline V gene, CDR1 is MNHEY and CDR2 is SVGAGI. CDR3 length equals 14 residues. V was pared by 7 bases and J by 4 bases, with 16 bases between. Here the CDR3 reads CASIITVSTYGYTF. CDR3 bases: TGTGCCAGCATTATCACCGTTAGCACCTATGGCTACACCTTC.

The rearrangement links TRBV5-1 to TRBJ2-7; TRBD2 aligns across 7 bases. Unmatched junction bases numbered 10, after V lost 7 bases and J lost 6 bases. Germline V CDR1 and CDR2: SGHRS, YFSETQ. CDR3 length: 13 amino acids. This CDR3 is CASGAGERLEQYF. The CDR3 nucleotides are TGCGCCAGCGGTGCGGGGGAGAGGCTCGAGCAGTACTTC. Supplemented by reference TRBV5-1 and TRBJ2-7, the full variable domain reads KAGVTQTPRYLIKTRGQQVTLSCSPISGHRSVSWYQQTPGQGLQFLFEYFSETQRNKGNFPGRFSGRQFSNSRSEMNVSTLELGDSALYLCASGAGERLEQYFGPGTRLTVT.

The chain carries TRBV29-1 and TRBJ2-1, with D unclear. CDR3 length: 11 amino acids. From germline, CDR1 is SQVTM and CDR2 ANQGSEA. The V and J ends lost 4 bases and 4 bases respectively, with 5 bases between them. CDR3 amino acids: CSVGYYNEQFF. As DNA, the CDR3 is TGCAGCGTTGGCTATTACAATGAGCAGTTCTTC.

This clone occurred a few times. The rearrangement uses TRBV20-1 and TRBJ2-2; 7 nucleotides agree with TRBD1. CDR1 and CDR2 from the germline V gene are DFQATT and SNEGSKA (reference sequence). The CDR3 contains 14 residues. V shed 5 bases, J shed 0 bases, and the junction held 3 bases outside the gene matches. The CDR3 DNA is TGCAGTGCTGGTGGACAGGCGAACACCGGGGAGCTGTTTTTT. This translates into CSAGGQANTGELFF.

CDR3 coding DNA: TGCGCCAGCAGCTTGCAGGGTGCGGACTATAATTCACCCCTCCACTTT. Protein product: CASSLQGADYNSPLHF. V is TRBV5-1 and J is TRBJ1-6; maybe TRBD1 (5 bases). V was cut by 1 base and J by 3 bases, with 11 bases left in between. CDR1 and CDR2 from the germline V gene are SGHRS and YFSETQ. The CDR3 is 16 residues long.

J is TRBJ2-2 and V is TRBV5-5; TRBD1 might be the D (6 bases). The CDR3 runs to 15 residues. The germline V and J ends were trimmed by 4 bases and 2 bases, with 12 bases remaining between them. In germline, CDR1 is SGHKS, CDR2 YYEKEE (reference sequence). The CDR3 DNA is TGTGCCAGCAGCCCCGGACAGATAAACACCGGGGAGCTGTTTTTT. Translation gives CASSPGQINTGELFF.